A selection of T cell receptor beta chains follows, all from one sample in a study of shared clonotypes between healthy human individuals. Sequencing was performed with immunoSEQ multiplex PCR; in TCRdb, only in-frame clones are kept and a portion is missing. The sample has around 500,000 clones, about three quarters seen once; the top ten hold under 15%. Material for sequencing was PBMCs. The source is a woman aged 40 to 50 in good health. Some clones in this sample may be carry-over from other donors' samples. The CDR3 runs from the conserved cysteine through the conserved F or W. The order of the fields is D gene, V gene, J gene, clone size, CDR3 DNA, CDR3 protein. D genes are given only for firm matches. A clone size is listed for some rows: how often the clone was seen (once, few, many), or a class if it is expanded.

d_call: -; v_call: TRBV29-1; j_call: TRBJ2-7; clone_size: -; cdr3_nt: TGCAGCGCACGAACCGAGGACGGTTCCTACGAGCAGTACTTC; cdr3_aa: CSARTEDGSYEQYF
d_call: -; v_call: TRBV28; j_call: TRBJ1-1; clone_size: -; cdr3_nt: TGTGCCAGCAGTTTTGATTCGCGCAGGGGCCCTGAAGCTTTCTTT; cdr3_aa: CASSFDSRRGPEAFF
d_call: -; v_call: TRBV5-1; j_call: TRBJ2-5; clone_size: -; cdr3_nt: TGCGCCAGCAGCTGGGGACAAGAGACCCAGTACTTC; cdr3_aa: CASSWGQETQYF
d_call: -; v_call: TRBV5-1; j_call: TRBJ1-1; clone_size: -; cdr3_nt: TGCGCCAGCAGCCCGTATGGGAACACTGAAGCTTTCTTT; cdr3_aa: CASSPYGNTEAFF
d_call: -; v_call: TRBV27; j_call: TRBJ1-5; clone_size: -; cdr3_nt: TGTGCCAGCAGTTCCAGGACCGGGCCCCGGAATCAGCCCCAGCATTTT; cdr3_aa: CASSSRTGPRNQPQHF
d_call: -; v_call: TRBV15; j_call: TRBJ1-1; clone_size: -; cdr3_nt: TGTGCCACCAGCAGAAAAGCGCGGGACAAGCAGTTCTTT; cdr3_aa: CATSRKARDKQFF
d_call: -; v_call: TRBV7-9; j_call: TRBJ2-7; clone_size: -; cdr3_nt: TGTGCCAGCAGCCAAGACCTGGGGGGACAAACCTACGAGCAGTACTTC; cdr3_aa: CASSQDLGGQTYEQYF
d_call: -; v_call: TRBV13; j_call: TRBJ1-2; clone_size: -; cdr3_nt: TGTGCCAGCAGCCCCCTTATAGACAGGTTCGGAGGGGCTAACTATGGCTACACCTTC; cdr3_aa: CASSPLIDRFGGANYGYTF
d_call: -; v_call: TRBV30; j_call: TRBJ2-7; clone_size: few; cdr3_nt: TGTGCCTGGAGTACGTTGGGGCTACGGGGTCTCGAGCAGTACTTC; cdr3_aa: CAWSTLGLRGLEQYF
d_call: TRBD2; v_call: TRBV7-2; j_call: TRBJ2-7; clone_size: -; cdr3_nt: TGTGCCAGCAGCTTAGGAGGGACTAGCAGTTACGAGCAGTACTTC; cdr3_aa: CASSLGGTSSYEQYF
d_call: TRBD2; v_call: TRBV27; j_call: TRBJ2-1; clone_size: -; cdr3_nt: TGTGCCAGCAGTTCACTAGCGGGGGTCTACAATGAGCAGTTCTTC; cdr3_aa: CASSSLAGVYNEQFF
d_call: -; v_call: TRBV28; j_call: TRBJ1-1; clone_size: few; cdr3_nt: TGTGCCAGCAGTTTTTCAGGGTCTGAAGCTTTCTTT; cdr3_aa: CASSFSGSEAFF
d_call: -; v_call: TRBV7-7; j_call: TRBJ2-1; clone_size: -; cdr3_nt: TGTGCTAGCAGCTTAGGTTTAGGGGATGAGCAGTTCTTC; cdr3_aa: CASSLGLGDEQFF